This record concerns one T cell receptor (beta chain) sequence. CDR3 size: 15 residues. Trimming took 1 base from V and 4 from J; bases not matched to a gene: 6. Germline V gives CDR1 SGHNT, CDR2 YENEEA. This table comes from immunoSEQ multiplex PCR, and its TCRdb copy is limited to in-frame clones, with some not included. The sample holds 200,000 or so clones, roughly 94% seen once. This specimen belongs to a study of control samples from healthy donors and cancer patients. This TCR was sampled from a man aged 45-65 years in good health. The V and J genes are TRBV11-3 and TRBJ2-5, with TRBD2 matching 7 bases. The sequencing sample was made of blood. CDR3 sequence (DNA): TGTGCCAGCAGCTTAGTTAGCGGGTCGGGAGAGACCCAGTACTTC. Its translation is CASSLVSGSGETQYF.